The rows below give T cell receptor beta chains drawn from one sample of a study of PD-1 blockade in classical Hodgkin lymphoma. Sequenced by immunoSEQ multiplex PCR; TCRdb stores in-frame clones only, minus some. The sample yields over 85,000 clones, 75% to 85% seen once. The source was peripheral blood mononuclear cells (PBMCs), collected before the second cycle of nivolumab. The source of these receptors is a human donor with classical Hodgkin lymphoma. Both conserved end residues are part of each CDR3. D genes are given only for firm matches. Size is omitted from some rows. Given values are once, few, many or a class for expanded clones.

clone size	V gene	D gene	CDR3 length	J gene	CDR3 DNA	CDR3 protein
.	TRBV5-4	.	17	TRBJ2-7	TGTGCCAGCAGCTCGTACGCAACCGGGACGCGAACCTACGAGCAGTACTTC	CASSSYATGTRTYEQYF
.	TRBV5-4	TRBD2	13	TRBJ2-7	TGTGCCAGCAGCCATAGCGGGAGTTACGAGCAGTACTTC	CASSHSGSYEQYF
few	TRBV2	.	14	TRBJ1-3	TGTGCCAGCAGTGGGGGTCTCTCTGGAAACACCATATATTTT	CASSGGLSGNTIYF
.	TRBV4-2	TRBD2	17	TRBJ2-2	TGTGCCAGCAGCCTTGCTAGCGGGAGGCCCAACACCGGGGAGCTGTTTTTT	CASSLASGRPNTGELFF
.	TRBV5-1	.	14	TRBJ1-1	TGCGCCAGCAGCTTCACGGATCCTAGCACTGAAGCTTTCTTT	CASSFTDPSTEAFF
.	TRBV28	TRBD1	19	TRBJ1-3	TGTGCCAGCAGGACTCCGGGACAGGGGTCTTTACTTTCTGGAAACACCATATATTTT	CASRTPGQGSLLSGNTIYF
once	TRBV27	.	18	TRBJ2-7	TGTGCCAGCAGTTTCAACGGCGGCGTGCGGGCCCTTCGCAACGAGCAGTACTTC	CASSFNGGVRALRNEQYF
.	TRBV10-3	.	12	TRBJ1-1	TGTGCCACCGTTCAGGAGAACACTGAAGCTTTCTTT	CATVQENTEAFF
.	TRBV7-6	TRBD1	16	TRBJ1-2	TGTGCCAGCAGCGCCGACCCGGGACAGGGGAACTATGGCTACACCTTC	CASSADPGQGNYGYTF
.	TRBV10-3	.	18	TRBJ2-1	TGTGCCATCAGTGAGTCGGAAGGGCGTTCGAGCTCCTACAATGAGCAGTTCTTC	CAISESEGRSSSYNEQFF
.	TRBV11-1	TRBD1	18	TRBJ1-1	TGTGCCAGCAGCTTTCTGGTGGGGACAGGGGGACGCCCTACTGAAGCTTTCTTT	CASSFLVGTGGRPTEAFF
.	TRBV19	.	14	TRBJ2-1	TGTGCCAGTAGTATTATAGGGAACCACGCTGAGCAGTTCTTC	CASSIIGNHAEQFF
.	TRBV6-5	.	15	TRBJ2-2	TGTGCCAGCAGTCCGGACAACAGGAACACCGGGGAGCTGTTTTTT	CASSPDNRNTGELFF
once	TRBV5-1	.	14	TRBJ2-5	TGCGCCAGCAGCCCGGGAATTCTGGGCGAGACCCAGTACTTC	CASSPGILGETQYF
.	TRBV10-3	.	14	TRBJ1-3	TGTGCCATCGGATTGAGGGGGACTCGAAACACCATATATTTT	CAIGLRGTRNTIYF
few	TRBV4-1	.	15	TRBJ2-3	TGCGCCAGCAGCCCCGGACAGATCCGCACAGATACGCAGTATTTT	CASSPGQIRTDTQYF
.	TRBV10-3	.	12	TRBJ1-5	TGTGCCATCAGGGGAGACAATCAGCCCCAGCATTTT	CAIRGDNQPQHF
.	TRBV7-2	.	12	TRBJ1-3	TGTGCCAGCAGCTTGTACGGAAACACCATATATTTT	CASSLYGNTIYF
.	TRBV28	TRBD1	15	TRBJ2-5	TGTGCCAGCAGTCCTGACGACAGGGGGCTAGAGACCCAGTACTTC	CASSPDDRGLETQYF
.	TRBV2	.	14	TRBJ1-1	TGTGCCAGCAGTGAAAGGTCAGCTAACACTGAAGCTTTCTTT	CASSERSANTEAFF
once	TRBV7-9	.	12	TRBJ1-2	TGTGCCAGCAGCTTAGCAGGGTATGGCTACACCTTC	CASSLAGYGYTF
.	TRBV2	.	13	TRBJ2-5	TGTGCCAGCAGTGAGCTGGAAGGAGAGACCCAGTACTTC	CASSELEGETQYF
.	TRBV7-3	.	13	TRBJ1-1	TGTGCCAGCAGCTTAACAGGGGAGGGTGAAGCTTTCTTT	CASSLTGEGEAFF
.	TRBV21-1	.	16	TRBJ2-1	TGTGCCAGCAGCAAAAAGGGGGCCCTCTCTCCCAATGAGCAGTTCTTC	CASSKKGALSPNEQFF
.	TRBV27	.	14	TRBJ2-2	TGTGCCAGCAGTTTCCTAGCCTCCACCGGGGAGCTGTTTTTT	CASSFLASTGELFF
.	TRBV5-1	.	14	TRBJ1-1	TGCGCCAGCAGCCTCGGACGGGGGAACACTGAAGCTTTCTTT	CASSLGRGNTEAFF
.	TRBV6-5	.	15	TRBJ2-1	TGTGCCAGCAGTTACCGTAGCGGATCCTACAATGAGCAGTTCTTC	CASSYRSGSYNEQFF
.	TRBV10-3	.	13	TRBJ2-7	TGTGCCATCAGAGCGGTTAGCTCCTACGAGCAGTACTTC	CAIRAVSSYEQYF
few	TRBV11-3	.	13	TRBJ2-2	TGTGCCAGCAGCTTAGGCCCGACCGGGGAGCTGTTTTTT	CASSLGPTGELFF
.	TRBV28	TRBD1	15	TRBJ1-2	TGTGCCAGCCAGATGGGGACAGGGGACGGGGATGGCTACACCTTC	CASQMGTGDGDGYTF
few	TRBV6-1	.	15	TRBJ1-5	TGTGCCAGCAGTGAAGACCTACGGGGCAATCAGCCCCAGCATTTT	CASSEDLRGNQPQHF
.	TRBV10-3	TRBD1	13	TRBJ2-7	TGTGCCATCAGTGAGCAGGGGGACTACGAGCAGTACTTC	CAISEQGDYEQYF
few	TRBV11-2	.	14	TRBJ1-1	TGTGCCACCAAACGGGATCAAATGAACACTGAAGCTTTCTTT	CATKRDQMNTEAFF
.	TRBV28	TRBD1	15	TRBJ1-5	TGTGCCAGCAGTCCGACAGGGGGTAGGGGTCAGCCCCAGCATTTT	CASSPTGGRGQPQHF
few	TRBV5-8	.	13	TRBJ1-2	TGTGCCAGCAGCCCAGACAGGAGCTATGGCTACACCTTC	CASSPDRSYGYTF
.	TRBV7-9	.	15	TRBJ2-7	TGTGCCAGCAGCTCCCGCCGGGTCGTGAGCTACGAGCAGTACTTC	CASSSRRVVSYEQYF
.	TRBV5-4	TRBD2	16	TRBJ2-7	TGTGCCAGCAGCTTGGGGCTAGCGGGGGTCTCCTACGAGCAGTACTTC	CASSLGLAGVSYEQYF
once	TRBV28	.	14	TRBJ2-5	TGTGCCAGCAGTTTATGGGGTTCCCCAGAGACCCAGTACTTC	CASSLWGSPETQYF
few	TRBV6-1	.	15	TRBJ1-2	TGTGCCAGCAGCGCTACGACAGGAGCTAACTATGGCTACACCTTC	CASSATTGANYGYTF
few	TRBV7-3	TRBD1	14	TRBJ2-1	TGTGCCAGCAGCTCCCTGGACAGGGCCGATGAGCAGTTCTTC	CASSSLDRADEQFF
.	TRBV29-1	.	13	TRBJ2-1	TGCAGCGTTGATGGCGGGGTGGGCAATGAGCAGTTCTTC	CSVDGGVGNEQFF
.	TRBV10-3	.	15	TRBJ2-7	TGTGCCATCAGCCCACGTGAGGGGGGGACCTACGAGCAGTACTTC	CAISPREGGTYEQYF
.	TRBV6-1	.	14	TRBJ2-1	TGTGCCAGCAGTGGGGTTTCAGGGAAGGATGAGCAGTTCTTC	CASSGVSGKDEQFF
.	TRBV10-3	.	13	TRBJ1-5	TGTGCCATCAGTGAGGGACCCAATCAGCCCCAGCATTTT	CAISEGPNQPQHF
.	TRBV9	TRBD2	15	TRBJ2-1	TGTGCCAGCAGCGTAGGGGGAGGGCCCCACAATGAGCAGTTCTTC	CASSVGGGPHNEQFF
.	TRBV7-2	TRBD1	17	TRBJ1-1	TGTGCCAGCAGCTTAGTGGGACAGGGGACGGTCGGCACTGAAGCTTTCTTT	CASSLVGQGTVGTEAFF
.	TRBV18	.	16	TRBJ1-1	TGTGCCAGCTCACCACGTGGGACCCCAGGGATCGCTGAAGCTTTCTTT	CASSPRGTPGIAEAFF
.	TRBV6-1	.	15	TRBJ1-2	TGTGCCAGCAGTGAAGTGGGCAGGGGCATGTCTGGCTACACCTTC	CASSEVGRGMSGYTF
few	TRBV7-7	.	13	TRBJ2-5	TGTGCCAGCAGCGGACAGTACCAAGAGACCCAGTACTTC	CASSGQYQETQYF
.	TRBV7-2	.	14	TRBJ2-5	TGTGCCAGCAGCTTATCCAGGGCGGGGGAGACCCAGTACTTC	CASSLSRAGETQYF
.	TRBV6-1	.	11	TRBJ1-2	TGTGCCAGCTCCCTTGTCTATGGCTACACCTTC	CASSLVYGYTF
.	TRBV7-2	.	13	TRBJ2-1	TGTGCCAGCAGCGCTACAGGGTACAATGAGCAGTTCTTC	CASSATGYNEQFF
.	TRBV7-2	.	15	TRBJ2-7	TGTGCCAGCAGCTTAGTAGCGGAGAGCTCCTACGAGCAGTACTTC	CASSLVAESSYEQYF
.	TRBV5-1	TRBD1	15	TRBJ2-2	TGCGCCAGCAGCTCCGGGACAGGGTGGGCCGGGGAGCTGTTTTTT	CASSSGTGWAGELFF
.	TRBV7-9	TRBD1	13	TRBJ2-7	TGTGCCAGCTTAGGGGGCGCGACCTACGAGCAGTACTTC	CASLGGATYEQYF
.	TRBV9	TRBD1	13	TRBJ1-2	TGTGCCAGCAGCAGGACAGGGGGCGGTGGCTACACCTTC	CASSRTGGGGYTF
few	TRBV10-3	TRBD1	13	TRBJ1-1	TGTGCCATCAGGGATGGACAGGGGCTTAAAGCTTTCTTT	CAIRDGQGLKAFF